This TCR beta chain was recorded in a study of T cell responses to AZD1222 COVID-19 vaccine. Only in-frame clones appear in the TCRdb table, and some are missing; sequencing was by immunoSEQ multiplex PCR. The table has some 120,000 clones, roughly 91% seen once. With 7 bases removed from V and 3 bases from J, the gap between germline ends came to 18 bases. CDR1 and CDR2 from the germline V gene are SQVTM and ANQGSEA. The CDR3 runs 15 residues. This chain uses TRBV29-1 with TRBJ2-2, with D perhaps matching TRBD2 (6 bases). Here the sequenced sample was peripheral blood, taken on day 0 of AZD1222 vaccination. The sequence derives from an adult in good health. CDR3 region: CSARRGSGYTGELFF. CDR3 DNA: TGCAGCGCCCGCCGGGGTAGCGGTTACACCGGGGAGCTGTTTTTT.